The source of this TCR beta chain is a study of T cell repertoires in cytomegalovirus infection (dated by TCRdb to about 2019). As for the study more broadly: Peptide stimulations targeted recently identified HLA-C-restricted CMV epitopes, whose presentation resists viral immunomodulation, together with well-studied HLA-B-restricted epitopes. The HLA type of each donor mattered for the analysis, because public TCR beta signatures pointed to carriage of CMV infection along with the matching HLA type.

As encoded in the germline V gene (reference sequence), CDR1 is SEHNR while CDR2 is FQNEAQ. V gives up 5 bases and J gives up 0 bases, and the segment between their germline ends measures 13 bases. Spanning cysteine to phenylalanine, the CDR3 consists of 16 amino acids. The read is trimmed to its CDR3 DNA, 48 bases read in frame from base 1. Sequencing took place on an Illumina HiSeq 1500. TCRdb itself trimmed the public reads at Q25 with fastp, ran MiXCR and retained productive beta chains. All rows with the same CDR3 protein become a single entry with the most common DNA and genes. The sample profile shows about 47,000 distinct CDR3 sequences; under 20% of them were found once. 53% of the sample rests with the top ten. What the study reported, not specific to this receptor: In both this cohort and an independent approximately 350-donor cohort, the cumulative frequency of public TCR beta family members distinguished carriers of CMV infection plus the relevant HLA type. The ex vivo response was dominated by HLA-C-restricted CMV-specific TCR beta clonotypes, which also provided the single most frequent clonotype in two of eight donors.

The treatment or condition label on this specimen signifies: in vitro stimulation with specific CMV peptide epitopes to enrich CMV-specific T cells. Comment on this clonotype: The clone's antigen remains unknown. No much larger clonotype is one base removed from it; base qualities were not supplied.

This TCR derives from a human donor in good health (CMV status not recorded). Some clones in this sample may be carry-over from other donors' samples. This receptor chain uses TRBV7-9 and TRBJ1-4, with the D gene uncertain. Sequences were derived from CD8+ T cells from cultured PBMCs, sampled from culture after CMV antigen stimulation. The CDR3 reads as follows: CASSLTQGATNEKLFF. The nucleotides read TGTGCCAGCAGCCTCACGCAAGGAGCAACTAATGAAAAACTGTTTTTT.